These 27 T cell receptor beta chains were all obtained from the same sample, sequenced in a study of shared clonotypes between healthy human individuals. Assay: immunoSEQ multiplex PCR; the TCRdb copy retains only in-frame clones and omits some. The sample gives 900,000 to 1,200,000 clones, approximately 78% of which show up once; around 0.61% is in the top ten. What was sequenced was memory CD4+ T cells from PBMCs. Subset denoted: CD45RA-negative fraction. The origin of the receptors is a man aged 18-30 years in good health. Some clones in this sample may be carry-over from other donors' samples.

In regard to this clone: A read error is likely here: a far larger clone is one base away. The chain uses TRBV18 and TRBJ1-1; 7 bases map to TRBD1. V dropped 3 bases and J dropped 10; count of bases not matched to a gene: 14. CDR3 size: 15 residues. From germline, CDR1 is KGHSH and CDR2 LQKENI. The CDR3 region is CASSPLARGRAGAFF. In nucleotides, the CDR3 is TGTGCCAGCTCACCCCTGGCGAGGGGGCGGGCTGGAGCTTTCTTT.

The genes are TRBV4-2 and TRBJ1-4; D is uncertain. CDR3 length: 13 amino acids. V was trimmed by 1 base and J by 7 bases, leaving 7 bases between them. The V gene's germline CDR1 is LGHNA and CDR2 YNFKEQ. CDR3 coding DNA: TGTGCCAGCAGCCAAGCGGGTAGTGAAAAACTGTTTTTT. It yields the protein CASSQAGSEKLFF.

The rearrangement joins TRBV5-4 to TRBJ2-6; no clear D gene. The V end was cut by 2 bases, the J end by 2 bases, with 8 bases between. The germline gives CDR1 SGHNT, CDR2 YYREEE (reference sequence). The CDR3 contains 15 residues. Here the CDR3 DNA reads TGTGCCAGCAGCTTTCCTGGGACTGGGGCCAACGTCCTGACTTTC. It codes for CASSFPGTGANVLTF.

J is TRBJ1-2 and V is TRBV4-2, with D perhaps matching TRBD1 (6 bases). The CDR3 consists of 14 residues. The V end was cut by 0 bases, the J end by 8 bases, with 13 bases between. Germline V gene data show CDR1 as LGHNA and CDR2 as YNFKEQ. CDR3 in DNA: TGTGCCAGCAGCCAAGATCGTGCGGGGGGCGGCTACACCTTC. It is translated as CASSQDRAGGGYTF.

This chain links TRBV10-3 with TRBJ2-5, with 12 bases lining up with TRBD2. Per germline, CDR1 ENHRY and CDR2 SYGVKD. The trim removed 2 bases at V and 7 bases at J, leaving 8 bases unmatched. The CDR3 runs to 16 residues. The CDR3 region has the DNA TGTGCCATCAGTGAGATGCTAGCGGGAGGGCCAGGGACCCAGTACTTC. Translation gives CAISEMLAGGPGTQYF.

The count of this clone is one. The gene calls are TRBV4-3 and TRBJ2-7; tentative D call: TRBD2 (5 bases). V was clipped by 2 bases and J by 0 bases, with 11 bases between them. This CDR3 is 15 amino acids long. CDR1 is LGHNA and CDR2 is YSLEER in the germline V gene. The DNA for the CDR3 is TGCGCCAGCAGCCAAAGACATGGGAGCTCCTACGAGCAGTACTTC. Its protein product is CASSQRHGSSYEQYF.

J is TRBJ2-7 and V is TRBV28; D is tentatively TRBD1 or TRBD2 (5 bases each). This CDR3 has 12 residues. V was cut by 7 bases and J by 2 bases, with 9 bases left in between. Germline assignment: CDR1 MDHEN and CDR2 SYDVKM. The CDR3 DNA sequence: TGTGCCAGCAAGGGGACGGCCTACGAGCAGTACTTC. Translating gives CASKGTAYEQYF.

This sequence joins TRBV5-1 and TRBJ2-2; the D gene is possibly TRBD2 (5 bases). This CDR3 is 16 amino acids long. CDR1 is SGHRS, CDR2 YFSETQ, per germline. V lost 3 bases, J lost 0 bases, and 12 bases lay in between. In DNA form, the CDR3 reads TGCGCCAGCAGCTCAAGCGGAGCCCCGAACACCGGGGAGCTGTTTTTT. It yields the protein CASSSSGAPNTGELFF.

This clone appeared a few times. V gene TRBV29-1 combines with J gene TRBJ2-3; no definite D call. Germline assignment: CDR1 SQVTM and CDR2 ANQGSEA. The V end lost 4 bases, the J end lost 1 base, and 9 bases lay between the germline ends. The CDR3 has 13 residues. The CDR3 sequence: CSVVPAGTDTQYF. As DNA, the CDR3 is TGCAGCGTTGTCCCGGCTGGCACAGATACGCAGTATTTT.

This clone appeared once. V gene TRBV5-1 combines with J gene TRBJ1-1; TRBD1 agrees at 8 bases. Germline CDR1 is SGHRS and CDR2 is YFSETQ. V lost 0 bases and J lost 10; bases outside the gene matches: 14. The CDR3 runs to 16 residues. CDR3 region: CASSLGQGARALLAFF. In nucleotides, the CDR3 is TGCGCCAGCAGCTTGGGTCAGGGGGCCAGGGCCCTGTTAGCTTTCTTT.

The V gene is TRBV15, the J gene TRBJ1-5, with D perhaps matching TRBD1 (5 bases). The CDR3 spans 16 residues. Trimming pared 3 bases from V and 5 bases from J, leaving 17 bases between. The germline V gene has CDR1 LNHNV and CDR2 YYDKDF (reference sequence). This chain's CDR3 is CATSRAKGATYQPQHF. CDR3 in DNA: TGTGCCACCAGCAGGGCTAAAGGGGCTACTTATCAGCCCCAGCATTTT.

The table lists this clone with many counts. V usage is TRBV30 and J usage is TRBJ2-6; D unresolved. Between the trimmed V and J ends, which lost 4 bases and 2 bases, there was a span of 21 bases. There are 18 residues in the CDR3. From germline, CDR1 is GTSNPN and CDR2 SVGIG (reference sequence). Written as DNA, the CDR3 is TGTGCCTGGATGGGTGGTCGAACCAAGGATCCTGGGGCCAACGTCCTGACTTTC. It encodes CAWMGGRTKDPGANVLTF. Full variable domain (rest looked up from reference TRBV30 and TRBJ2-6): SQTIHQWPATLVQPVGSPLSLECTVEGTSNPNLYWYRQAAGRGLQLLFYSVGIGQISSEVPQNLSASRPQDRQFILSSKKLLLSDSGFYLCAWMGGRTKDPGANVLTFGAGSRLTVL.

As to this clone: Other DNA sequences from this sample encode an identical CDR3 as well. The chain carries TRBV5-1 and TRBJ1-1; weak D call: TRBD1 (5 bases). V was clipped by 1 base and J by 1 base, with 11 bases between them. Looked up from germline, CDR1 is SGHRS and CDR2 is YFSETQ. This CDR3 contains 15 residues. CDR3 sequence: CASSLNGGPNTEAFF. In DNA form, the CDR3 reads TGCGCCAGCAGCTTGAATGGGGGTCCGAACACTGAAGCTTTCTTT.

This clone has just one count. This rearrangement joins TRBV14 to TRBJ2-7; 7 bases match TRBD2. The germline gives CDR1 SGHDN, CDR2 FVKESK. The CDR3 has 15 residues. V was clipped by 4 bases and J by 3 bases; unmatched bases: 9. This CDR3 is CASSPSSGVVYEQYF. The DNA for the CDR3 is TGTGCCAGCAGCCCCTCGAGCGGGGTGGTCTACGAGCAGTACTTC.

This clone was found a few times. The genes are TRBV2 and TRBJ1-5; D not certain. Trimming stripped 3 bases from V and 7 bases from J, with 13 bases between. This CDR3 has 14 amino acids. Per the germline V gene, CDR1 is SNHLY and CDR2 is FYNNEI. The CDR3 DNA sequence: TGTGCCAGCAGTGACCGCGGTAGATTGCAGCCCCAGCATTTT. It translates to CASSDRGRLQPQHF.

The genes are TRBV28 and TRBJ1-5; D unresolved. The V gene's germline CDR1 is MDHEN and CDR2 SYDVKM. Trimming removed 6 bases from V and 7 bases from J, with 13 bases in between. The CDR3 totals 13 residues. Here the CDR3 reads CASRGIFVQPQHF. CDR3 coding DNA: TGTGCCAGCAGGGGGATTTTTGTGCAGCCCCAGCATTTT.

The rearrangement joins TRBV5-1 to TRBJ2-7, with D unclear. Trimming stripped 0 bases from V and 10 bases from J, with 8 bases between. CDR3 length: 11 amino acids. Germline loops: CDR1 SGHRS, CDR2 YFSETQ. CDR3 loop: CASSLGQKQYF. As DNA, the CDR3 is TGCGCCAGCAGCTTGGGGCAGAAACAGTACTTC.

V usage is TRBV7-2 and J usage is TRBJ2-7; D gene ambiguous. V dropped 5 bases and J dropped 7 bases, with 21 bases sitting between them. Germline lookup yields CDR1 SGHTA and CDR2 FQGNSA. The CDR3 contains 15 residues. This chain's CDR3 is CASSPRPVLTREQYF. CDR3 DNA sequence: TGTGCCAGCAGCCCCCGGCCCGTACTCACGAGGGAGCAGTACTTC. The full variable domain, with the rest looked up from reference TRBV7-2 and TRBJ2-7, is GAGVSQSPSNKVTEKGKDVELRCDPISGHTALYWYRQSLGQGLEFLIYFQGNSAPDKSGLPSDRFSAERTGGSVSTLTIQRTQQEDSAVYLCASSPRPVLTREQYFGPGTRLTVT.

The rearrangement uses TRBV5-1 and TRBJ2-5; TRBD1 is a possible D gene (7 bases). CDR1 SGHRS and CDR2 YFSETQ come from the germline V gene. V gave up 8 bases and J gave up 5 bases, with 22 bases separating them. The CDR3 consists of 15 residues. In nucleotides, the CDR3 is TGCGCCAGTTCCCCCGCCGGCGGGACAGTTGAGACCCAGTACTTC. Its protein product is CASSPAGGTVETQYF.

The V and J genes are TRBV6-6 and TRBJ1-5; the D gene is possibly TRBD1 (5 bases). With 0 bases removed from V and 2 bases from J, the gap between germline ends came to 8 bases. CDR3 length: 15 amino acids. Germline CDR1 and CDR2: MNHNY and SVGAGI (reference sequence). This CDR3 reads CASSYSAGGNQPQHF. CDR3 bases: TGTGCCAGCAGTTACTCTGCGGGGGGCAATCAGCCCCAGCATTTT.

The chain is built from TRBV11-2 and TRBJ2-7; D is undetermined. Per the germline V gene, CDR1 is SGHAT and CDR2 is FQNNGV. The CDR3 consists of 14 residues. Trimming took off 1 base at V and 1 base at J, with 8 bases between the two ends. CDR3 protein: CASSLGAGSYEQYF. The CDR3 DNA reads TGTGCCAGCAGCTTAGGGGCAGGTTCCTACGAGCAGTACTTC.

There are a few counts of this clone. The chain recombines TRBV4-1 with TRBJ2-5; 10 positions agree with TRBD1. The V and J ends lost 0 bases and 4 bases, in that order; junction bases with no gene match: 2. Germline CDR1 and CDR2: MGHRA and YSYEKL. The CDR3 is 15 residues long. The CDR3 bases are TGCGCCAGCAGCCAAGATGGACAGGGGGGAGAGACCCAGTACTTC. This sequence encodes CASSQDGQGGETQYF.

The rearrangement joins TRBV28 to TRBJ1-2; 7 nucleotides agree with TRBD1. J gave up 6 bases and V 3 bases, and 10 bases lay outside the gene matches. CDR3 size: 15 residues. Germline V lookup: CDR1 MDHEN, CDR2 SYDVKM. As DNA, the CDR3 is TGTGCCAGCAGTTTCCCTTCTACAGGGGCGGATGGCTACACCTTC. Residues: CASSFPSTGADGYTF.

CDR3 protein: CASSQTGDYGYTF. The CDR3 DNA reads TGTGCCAGCAGTCAGACAGGGGACTATGGCTACACCTTC. The chain joins TRBV6-5 to TRBJ1-2; 8 nucleotides line up with TRBD1. Looked up from germline, CDR1 is MNHEY and CDR2 is SVGAGI. V lost 5 bases and J lost 3; bases outside the gene matches: 2. The CDR3 has 13 amino acids.

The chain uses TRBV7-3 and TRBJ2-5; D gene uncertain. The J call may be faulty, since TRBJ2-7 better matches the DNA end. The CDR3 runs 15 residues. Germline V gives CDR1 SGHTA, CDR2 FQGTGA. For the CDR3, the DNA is TGTGCCAGCAGCTTAGGTCCCGGCAGCCCCTACGAGCAGTACTTC. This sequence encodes CASSLGPGSPYEQYF.

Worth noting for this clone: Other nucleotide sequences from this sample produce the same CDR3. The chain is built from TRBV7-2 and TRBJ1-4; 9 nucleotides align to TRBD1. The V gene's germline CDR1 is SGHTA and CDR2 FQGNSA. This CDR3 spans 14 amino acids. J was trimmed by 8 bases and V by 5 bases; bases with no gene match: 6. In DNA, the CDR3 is TGTGCCAGCAGCCTGGACAGGGGAGGAGAAAAACTGTTTTTT. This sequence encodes CASSLDRGGEKLFF.

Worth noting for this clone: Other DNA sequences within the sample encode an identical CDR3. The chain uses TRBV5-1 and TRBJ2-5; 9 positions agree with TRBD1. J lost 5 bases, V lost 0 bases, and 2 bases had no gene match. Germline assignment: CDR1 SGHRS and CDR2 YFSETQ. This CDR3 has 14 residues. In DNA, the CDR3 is TGCGCCAGCAGCTTGGGGACAGGGGTGGAGACCCAGTACTTC. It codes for CASSLGTGVETQYF.